The clone carrying this T cell receptor beta chain is a singleton in its sample. This record comes from a study of cytomegalovirus exposure and HLA in healthy donors. The trim removed 3 bases at V and 1 base at J, leaving 3 bases unmatched. The CDR3 spans 14 residues. CDR1 and CDR2 from the germline V gene are SGHRS and YFSETQ. The PCR contained 60 Vbeta and 13 Jbeta primers. Method: immunoSEQ multiplex PCR; TCRdb's copy keeps in-frame clones and lacks some. The repertoire holds approximately 150,000 clones, around 80% seen once, with roughly 10% in the top ten. The clonotype comes from a man aged 18-30 years in good health and CMV-seropositive. Material for sequencing was PBMCs. The chain joins TRBV5-1 to TRBJ1-1, with 7 nucleotides matching TRBD1. CDR3 bases: TGCGCCAGCAGCTCGGACAGGACGAACACTGAAGCTTTCTTT. It is translated as CASSSDRTNTEAFF.